Listed below are T cell receptor beta chains from one sample, sequenced in a study of monozygotic twins with inflammatory bowel disease. TCRdb derives one entry per CDR3 protein from the 5' RACE reads, leaving out DNA. The table for this sample gives 440,000 or so distinct CDR3 sequences. What was sequenced was blood. The receptors stem from a human donor with ulcerative colitis or Crohn's disease, or a healthy co-twin of an affected twin (not recorded which). Both conserved end residues are part of each CDR3.

j_call v_call cdr3_length cdr3_aa
TRBJ2-7 TRBV28 13 CASTRQIPYEQYF
TRBJ2-3 TRBV18 13 CASSPQVKDTQYF
TRBJ2-5 TRBV27 11 CASREQGTQYF
TRBJ1-2 TRBV7-2 13 CASRNTGGAGYTF
TRBJ1-1 TRBV2 11 CATYTEEQAFF
TRBJ1-2 TRBV9 13 CASSVDSGHGYTF
TRBJ1-4 TRBV28 14 CASSPDRVNEKLFF
TRBJ1-5 TRBV28 14 CASSGALGIQPQHF
TRBJ2-7 TRBV3-1 16 CASSLLAGAGVSEQYF
TRBJ1-5 TRBV12-3/TRBV12-4 14 CASSFREPNQPQHF
TRBJ2-7 TRBV7-8 16 CASSPRRLVARDEQYF
TRBJ2-7 TRBV5-5 12 CASTGADYEQYF
TRBJ2-7 TRBV20-1 16 CSARPTRRGDFYEQYF
TRBJ2-1 TRBV7-2 17 CASSPVGTSGGADEQFF
TRBJ1-5 TRBV5-6 13 CASSAGGIQPQHF
TRBJ2-7 TRBV7-2 16 CASSLALGQGTYEQYF
TRBJ1-3 TRBV20-1 12 CSALTGGNTIYF
TRBJ2-7 TRBV20-1 13 CSARDGSHYEQYF
TRBJ1-1 TRBV7-2 16 CASSLTGHTMNTEAFF
TRBJ1-6 TRBV7-2 14 CASSLGFEGSPLHF
TRBJ2-5 TRBV20-1 14 CSASLAGGQETQYF
TRBJ1-6 TRBV19 13 CATKRTIGSPLHF
TRBJ2-2 TRBV10-1 18 CASSAGLAGKPNTGELFF
TRBJ2-1 TRBV5-1 13 CASSLERGVEQFF
TRBJ2-7 TRBV20-1 15 CSAPLRERKRSEQYF
TRBJ1-2 TRBV12-3/TRBV12-4 12 CASSPAGYGYTF
TRBJ2-7 TRBV19 11 CASSNEYEQYF
TRBJ2-1 TRBV4-3 15 CASSPRLEAVNEQFF
TRBJ1-1 TRBV4-2 13 CASSQVRHTEAFF
TRBJ2-7 TRBV6-1 15 CASSPRAFYPDEQYF
TRBJ2-1 TRBV27 11 CAVKGYDEQFF
TRBJ1-2 TRBV28 13 CASTLRLFSGYTF
TRBJ2-7 TRBV11-2 14 CASSLPGTGVEQYF
TRBJ2-5 TRBV20-1 13 CSARDTFRETQYF
TRBJ2-7 TRBV20-1 15 CSARDLAGRSYEQYF
TRBJ1-5 TRBV28 17 CASSLVRASYSNQPQHF
TRBJ2-6 TRBV19 15 CASSIGASGANVLTF
TRBJ2-1 TRBV30 11 CAWSKTDEQFF
TRBJ2-7 TRBV10-3 14 CAISDSGTPYEQYF
TRBJ2-7 TRBV5-1 12 CASSLDGAEQYF
TRBJ2-1 TRBV4-1 15 CASSQGGGPYNEQFF
TRBJ1-6 TRBV3-1 15 CASSQAWTENSPLHF
TRBJ2-1 TRBV10-3 16 CAISELGLAGGIEQFF
TRBJ1-2 TRBV30 13 CAWRPPASYGYTF
TRBJ2-1 TRBV10-3 19 CAISNIPGLAGESWNEQFF
TRBJ1-1 TRBV2 14 CASTWTAMNTEAFF
TRBJ2-7 TRBV7-2 13 CASSLYLEDEQYF
TRBJ2-4 TRBV6-1 18 CASSDRGGSGVAKNIQYF
TRBJ2-3 TRBV5-1 15 CASSLHISGQDTQYF
TRBJ2-1 TRBV29-1 15 CSLFPGREGKDEQFF
TRBJ2-7 TRBV30 14 CAWRGVAGLYEQYF